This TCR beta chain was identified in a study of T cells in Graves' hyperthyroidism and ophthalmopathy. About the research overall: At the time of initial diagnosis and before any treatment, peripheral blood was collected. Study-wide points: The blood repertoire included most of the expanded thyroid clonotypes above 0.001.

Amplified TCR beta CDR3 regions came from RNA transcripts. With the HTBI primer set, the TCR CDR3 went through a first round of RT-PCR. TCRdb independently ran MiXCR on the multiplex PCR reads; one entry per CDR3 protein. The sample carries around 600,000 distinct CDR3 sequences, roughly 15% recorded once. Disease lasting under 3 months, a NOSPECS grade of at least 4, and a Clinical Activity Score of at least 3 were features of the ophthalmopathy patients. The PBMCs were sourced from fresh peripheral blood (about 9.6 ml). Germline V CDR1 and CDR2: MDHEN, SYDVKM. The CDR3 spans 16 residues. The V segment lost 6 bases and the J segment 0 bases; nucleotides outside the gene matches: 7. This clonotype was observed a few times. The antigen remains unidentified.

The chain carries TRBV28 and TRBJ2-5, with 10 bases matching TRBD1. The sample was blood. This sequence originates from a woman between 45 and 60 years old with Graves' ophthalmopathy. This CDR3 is CASSRQGAQYQETQYF. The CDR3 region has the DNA TGTGCCAGCAGCAGACAGGGGGCCCAGTACCAAGAGACCCAGTACTTC.